These T cell receptor beta chains were read from a single sample in a study of cytomegalovirus exposure and HLA in healthy donors. Data came from immunoSEQ multiplex PCR; TCRdb stores just in-frame clones and leaves some out. The table lists about 73,000 clones, about 90% of them singletons. Sequencing was performed on PBMCs. These receptors originate from a woman aged 18-29 years in good health and CMV-seropositive. CDR3s include the opening cysteine and the closing phenylalanine or tryptophan. Each record gives: clone size, D gene, J gene, V gene, CDR3 DNA, CDR3 protein. The D gene is left open where the match is weak. Rows may omit the clone size; those that give it use once, few, many or a size class.

clone_size: -; d_call: TRBD1; j_call: TRBJ1-2; v_call: TRBV19; cdr3_nt: TGTGCCAGTAGTTTTCGGACAGGGGATGGCTACACCTTC; cdr3_aa: CASSFRTGDGYTF
clone_size: -; d_call: -; j_call: TRBJ1-1; v_call: TRBV5-4; cdr3_nt: TGTGCCAGCAGCCGATTAGGGGAGAACACTGAAGCTTTCTTT; cdr3_aa: CASSRLGENTEAFF
clone_size: -; d_call: -; j_call: TRBJ1-1; v_call: TRBV4-3; cdr3_nt: TGCGCCAGCAGCCCCTACCGCCAGGGCGTGACTCAAGCTTTCTTT; cdr3_aa: CASSPYRQGVTQAFF
clone_size: -; d_call: TRBD1; j_call: TRBJ1-6; v_call: TRBV30; cdr3_nt: TGTGCCTGGACCACCGGGACAGGGGTGTGGTCACCCCTCCACTTT; cdr3_aa: CAWTTGTGVWSPLHF
clone_size: -; d_call: TRBD1; j_call: TRBJ2-3; v_call: TRBV7-9; cdr3_nt: TGTGCCAGTAGCCCCAGGGGGCCGGATACGCAGTATTTT; cdr3_aa: CASSPRGPDTQYF
clone_size: -; d_call: -; j_call: TRBJ1-1; v_call: TRBV28; cdr3_nt: TGTGCCAGCAGCACCCTAGGGAACACTGAAGCTTTCTTT; cdr3_aa: CASSTLGNTEAFF
clone_size: once; d_call: -; j_call: TRBJ2-7; v_call: TRBV18; cdr3_nt: TGTGCCAGCTCAGTAGTTCTCTACGAGCAGTACTTC; cdr3_aa: CASSVVLYEQYF
clone_size: -; d_call: -; j_call: TRBJ1-6; v_call: TRBV7-2; cdr3_nt: TGTGCCAGCAGCCAACGTACAGGGAGCTCCTATAATTCACCCCTCCACTTT; cdr3_aa: CASSQRTGSSYNSPLHF
clone_size: -; d_call: TRBD2; j_call: TRBJ2-3; v_call: TRBV30; cdr3_nt: TGTGCCTGGAGCCAGAAGGGACTAGCGGCAGATACGCAGTATTTT; cdr3_aa: CAWSQKGLAADTQYF
clone_size: -; d_call: TRBD1; j_call: TRBJ2-7; v_call: TRBV4-1; cdr3_nt: TGCGCCAGCAGCCAGGACAGGTACGAGCAGTACTTC; cdr3_aa: CASSQDRYEQYF
clone_size: -; d_call: TRBD2; j_call: TRBJ2-3; v_call: TRBV10-3; cdr3_nt: TGTGCCATCAGTGATAATTTGGCAGTTGGCGGGGGGGCAGGAGATACGCAGTATTTT; cdr3_aa: CAISDNLAVGGGAGDTQYF
clone_size: once; d_call: TRBD2; j_call: TRBJ2-1; v_call: TRBV19; cdr3_nt: TGTGCCAGTAGTAATAGCGGGGGGGCCTATGAGCAGTTCTTC; cdr3_aa: CASSNSGGAYEQFF
clone_size: -; d_call: -; j_call: TRBJ2-5; v_call: TRBV19; cdr3_nt: TGTGCCAGTAGTCAGTCGAGCACCGGGGGAGAGACCCAGTACTTC; cdr3_aa: CASSQSSTGGETQYF
clone_size: -; d_call: TRBD1; j_call: TRBJ1-5; v_call: TRBV30; cdr3_nt: TGTGCCTGGAGTGCGGGGGGGACAGGGTTTCGTCAGCCCCAGCATTTT; cdr3_aa: CAWSAGGTGFRQPQHF
clone_size: -; d_call: -; j_call: TRBJ1-1; v_call: TRBV14; cdr3_nt: TGTGCCAGCAGCCCGGGACTTCGAAATGAAGCTTTCTTT; cdr3_aa: CASSPGLRNEAFF
clone_size: -; d_call: -; j_call: TRBJ2-3; v_call: TRBV7-9; cdr3_nt: TGTGCCAGCAGCACTGCCCTAGATACGCAGTATTTT; cdr3_aa: CASSTALDTQYF
clone_size: -; d_call: -; j_call: TRBJ2-5; v_call: TRBV4-1; cdr3_nt: TGCGCCAGCAGCCAAGACGGGTTGGAGACCCAGTACTTC; cdr3_aa: CASSQDGLETQYF
clone_size: -; d_call: TRBD2; j_call: TRBJ2-7; v_call: TRBV7-6; cdr3_nt: TGTGCCAGCAGCCCACAAGCGGGGAACTACGAGCAGTACTTC; cdr3_aa: CASSPQAGNYEQYF
clone_size: -; d_call: TRBD2; j_call: TRBJ2-5; v_call: TRBV7-9; cdr3_nt: TGTGCCAGCAGCGGCGGGACTAGCATCCAAGAGACCCAGTACTTC; cdr3_aa: CASSGGTSIQETQYF
clone_size: -; d_call: TRBD2; j_call: TRBJ2-3; v_call: TRBV6-5; cdr3_nt: TGTGCCAGCAGACGGCTAGCGGGGAGCACAGATACGCAGTATTTT; cdr3_aa: CASRRLAGSTDTQYF
clone_size: -; d_call: TRBD1; j_call: TRBJ2-7; v_call: TRBV7-9; cdr3_nt: TGTGCCAGCAGCTCTCCGGGACAGGAGTACGAGCAGTACTTC; cdr3_aa: CASSSPGQEYEQYF
clone_size: -; d_call: TRBD1; j_call: TRBJ1-4; v_call: TRBV7-8; cdr3_nt: TGTGCCAGCAGCTTAGCAGGCGGGACAGGGGGCAGTCCCGATAATGAAAAACTGTTTTTT; cdr3_aa: CASSLAGGTGGSPDNEKLFF
clone_size: -; d_call: -; j_call: TRBJ1-3; v_call: TRBV2; cdr3_nt: TGTGCCAGCAGTATAGGAGAATCTGGAAACACCATATATTTT; cdr3_aa: CASSIGESGNTIYF
clone_size: -; d_call: TRBD1; j_call: TRBJ1-2; v_call: TRBV6-5; cdr3_nt: TGTGCCAGCAGCGACAGGGGAACCGGTGGCTACACCTTC; cdr3_aa: CASSDRGTGGYTF
clone_size: -; d_call: TRBD2; j_call: TRBJ2-4; v_call: TRBV19; cdr3_nt: TGTGCCAGTAGTATTAAGGATCTAGCGGGGGGACCAAACATTCAGTACTTC; cdr3_aa: CASSIKDLAGGPNIQYF
clone_size: -; d_call: TRBD1; j_call: TRBJ1-1; v_call: TRBV10-3; cdr3_nt: TGTGCCACCGGACAGGTCTTATCAATGAACACTGAAGCTTTCTTT; cdr3_aa: CATGQVLSMNTEAFF
clone_size: -; d_call: -; j_call: TRBJ1-5; v_call: TRBV2; cdr3_nt: TGTGCCAGCAGTGATCGGACATATCATCAGCCCCAGCATTTT; cdr3_aa: CASSDRTYHQPQHF
clone_size: -; d_call: TRBD2; j_call: TRBJ2-7; v_call: TRBV7-9; cdr3_nt: TGTGCCACCGAGGGACTAGCCTACGAGCAGTACTTC; cdr3_aa: CATEGLAYEQYF
clone_size: -; d_call: TRBD1; j_call: TRBJ2-7; v_call: TRBV15; cdr3_nt: TGTGCCACCCACTCCGTTGGACAGGGCAACGAGCAGTACTTC; cdr3_aa: CATHSVGQGNEQYF
clone_size: -; d_call: TRBD1; j_call: TRBJ2-4; v_call: TRBV25-1; cdr3_nt: TGTGCCAGCAGTAAATACAGGGGAGCCAAAAACATTCAGTACTTC; cdr3_aa: CASSKYRGAKNIQYF
clone_size: -; d_call: -; j_call: TRBJ2-2; v_call: TRBV6-4; cdr3_nt: TGTGCCAGCAGTGACTCGAGTGGAGCGGGGGAGCTGTTTTTT; cdr3_aa: CASSDSSGAGELFF
clone_size: once; d_call: TRBD1; j_call: TRBJ1-4; v_call: TRBV4-1; cdr3_nt: TGCGCCAGCAGCCACGCTACGACAGGGGCAACTAATGAAAAACTGTTTTTT; cdr3_aa: CASSHATTGATNEKLFF
clone_size: -; d_call: TRBD2; j_call: TRBJ2-1; v_call: TRBV10-3; cdr3_nt: TGTGCCATTATGGGCGACGGACTAGCGGGAGGGCCGAGCTCCTACAATGAGCAGTTCTTC; cdr3_aa: CAIMGDGLAGGPSSYNEQFF
clone_size: -; d_call: -; j_call: TRBJ2-3; v_call: TRBV28; cdr3_nt: TGTGCCAGCACCCTAGCCCCCTCGCCATCTAGGGAGTATTTT; cdr3_aa: CASTLAPSPSREYF
clone_size: -; d_call: TRBD1; j_call: TRBJ2-6; v_call: TRBV19; cdr3_nt: TGTGCCAGTAGTATGCCGGGACAGGGCCCTTCTGGGGCCAACGTCCTGACTTTC; cdr3_aa: CASSMPGQGPSGANVLTF
clone_size: -; d_call: TRBD2; j_call: TRBJ2-1; v_call: TRBV5-1; cdr3_nt: TGCGCCAGCAGCGGAGGGACTAGCGGCTACAATGAGCAGTTCTTC; cdr3_aa: CASSGGTSGYNEQFF
clone_size: -; d_call: -; j_call: TRBJ2-5; v_call: TRBV7-2; cdr3_nt: TGTGCCAGCAGCTTAGCTGGCAGGAAAGAGACCCAGTACTTC; cdr3_aa: CASSLAGRKETQYF
clone_size: -; d_call: TRBD2; j_call: TRBJ2-3; v_call: TRBV19; cdr3_nt: TGTGCCAGTAGTATAGCAGCGGGAACAGATACGCAGTATTTT; cdr3_aa: CASSIAAGTDTQYF
clone_size: -; d_call: TRBD1; j_call: TRBJ1-6; v_call: TRBV7-6; cdr3_nt: TGTGCCAGCAGCTTAGGTTCCGGGACAGGGGCACCCCTCCACTTT; cdr3_aa: CASSLGSGTGAPLHF
clone_size: -; d_call: TRBD1; j_call: TRBJ1-3; v_call: TRBV7-3; cdr3_nt: TGTGCCAGCAGCTCTCGACAGGGGGAAGACTCTGGAAACACCATATATTTT; cdr3_aa: CASSSRQGEDSGNTIYF
clone_size: -; d_call: -; j_call: TRBJ2-2; v_call: TRBV4-1; cdr3_nt: TGCGCCAGCAGCCAAAAAACCAGGAACACCGGGGAGCTGTTTTTT; cdr3_aa: CASSQKTRNTGELFF
clone_size: -; d_call: -; j_call: TRBJ1-1; v_call: TRBV6-5; cdr3_nt: TGTGCCAGCAGCCTAATCGGGACTGAAGCTTTCTTT; cdr3_aa: CASSLIGTEAFF
clone_size: once; d_call: TRBD1; j_call: TRBJ2-7; v_call: TRBV7-9; cdr3_nt: TGTGCCAGCAGCTTAGCGCCGGGACAGGGCTTCTACGAGCAGTACTTC; cdr3_aa: CASSLAPGQGFYEQYF
clone_size: -; d_call: -; j_call: TRBJ2-7; v_call: TRBV27; cdr3_nt: TGTGCCAGCAGTTTATCGCGAGGTATAGGCTACGAGCAGTACTTC; cdr3_aa: CASSLSRGIGYEQYF
clone_size: -; d_call: -; j_call: TRBJ1-4; v_call: TRBV14; cdr3_nt: TGTGCCAGCAGCCAAGGCTGGGCTGAAAAACTGTTTTTT; cdr3_aa: CASSQGWAEKLFF
clone_size: -; d_call: -; j_call: TRBJ2-1; v_call: TRBV6-5; cdr3_nt: TGTGCCAGCAGTTCTGGAGTATCCTACAATGAGCAGTTCTTC; cdr3_aa: CASSSGVSYNEQFF
clone_size: -; d_call: TRBD1; j_call: TRBJ1-2; v_call: TRBV5-1; cdr3_nt: TGCGCCAGCAGCTTGCAACAGGGGGCGCAGGGCTACACCTTC; cdr3_aa: CASSLQQGAQGYTF
clone_size: -; d_call: TRBD1; j_call: TRBJ1-1; v_call: TRBV28; cdr3_nt: TGTGCCAGCAGTCCATGGACAGGGGCGCAGGCCACTGAAGCTTTCTTT; cdr3_aa: CASSPWTGAQATEAFF
clone_size: few; d_call: -; j_call: TRBJ1-1; v_call: TRBV10-3; cdr3_nt: TGTGCCATCAGTGAGGGAGTCCCCAACACTGAAGCTTTCTTT; cdr3_aa: CAISEGVPNTEAFF
clone_size: -; d_call: TRBD1; j_call: TRBJ2-3; v_call: TRBV9; cdr3_nt: TGTGCCAGCAGCGCACAGGGGGTAAGCACAGATACGCAGTATTTT; cdr3_aa: CASSAQGVSTDTQYF
clone_size: -; d_call: TRBD2; j_call: TRBJ2-7; v_call: TRBV19; cdr3_nt: TGTGCCAGTAGTATCGGAGCGGGAGCCGGCGAGCAGTACTTC; cdr3_aa: CASSIGAGAGEQYF
clone_size: -; d_call: -; j_call: TRBJ2-7; v_call: TRBV20-1; cdr3_nt: TGCAGTGCTAGTCCTTTAGACGAGCAGTACTTC; cdr3_aa: CSASPLDEQYF
clone_size: -; d_call: TRBD2; j_call: TRBJ2-7; v_call: TRBV6-1; cdr3_nt: TGTGCCAGCAGTGAGCGGGAGGTTGTCTACGAGCAGTACTTC; cdr3_aa: CASSEREVVYEQYF